The clone carrying this T cell receptor (beta chain) was counted at least ten times. This entry comes from a study of early T cells in non-severe SARS-CoV-2 infection. CDR1 and CDR2 (germline): SGHTA, FQGNSA. CDR3 length equals 12 residues. V gave up 5 bases and J gave up 2 bases, with 5 bases separating them. TCRdb re-called the 5' RACE reads through MiXCR, storing one row per CDR3 protein. The sample yields over 50,000 distinct CDR3 sequences, about 8% seen once. V gene TRBV7-2 combines with J gene TRBJ2-3, with no clear D. Sequenced material: whole blood, taken at baseline. The source of this sequence is an adult who was a healthcare worker with PCR-confirmed SARS-CoV-2 infection or an uninfected control (not recorded which). CDR3 bases: TGTGCCAGCAGCCTGTTCACAGATACGCAGTATTTT. It codes for CASSLFTDTQYF.